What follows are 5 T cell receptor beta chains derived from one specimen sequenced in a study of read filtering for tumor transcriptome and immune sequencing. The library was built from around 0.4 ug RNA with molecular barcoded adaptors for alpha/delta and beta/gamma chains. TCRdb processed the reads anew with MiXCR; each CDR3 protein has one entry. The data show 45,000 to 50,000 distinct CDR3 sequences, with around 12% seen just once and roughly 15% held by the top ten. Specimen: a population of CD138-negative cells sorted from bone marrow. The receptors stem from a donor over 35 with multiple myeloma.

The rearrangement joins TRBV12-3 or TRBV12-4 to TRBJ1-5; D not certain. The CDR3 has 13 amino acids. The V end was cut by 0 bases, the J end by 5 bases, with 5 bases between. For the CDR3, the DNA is TGTGCCAGCAGTTTAGCGAGGGATCAGCCCCAGCATTTT. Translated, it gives CASSLARDQPQHF.

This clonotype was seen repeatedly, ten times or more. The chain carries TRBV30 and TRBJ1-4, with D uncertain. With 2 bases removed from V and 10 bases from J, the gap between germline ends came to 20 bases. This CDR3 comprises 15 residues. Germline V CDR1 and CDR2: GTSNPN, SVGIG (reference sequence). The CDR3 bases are TGTGCCTGGAGTACCCTGTCCCAAGGAGGGTCAAAACTGTTTTTT. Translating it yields CAWSTLSQGGSKLFF.

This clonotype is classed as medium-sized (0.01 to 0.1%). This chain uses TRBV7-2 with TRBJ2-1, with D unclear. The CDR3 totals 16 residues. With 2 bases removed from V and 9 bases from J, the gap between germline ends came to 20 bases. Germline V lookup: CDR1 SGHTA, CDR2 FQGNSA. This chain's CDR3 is CASSLMARGSRSEQFF. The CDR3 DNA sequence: TGTGCCAGCAGCTTAATGGCAAGAGGTAGCAGATCTGAGCAGTTCTTC.

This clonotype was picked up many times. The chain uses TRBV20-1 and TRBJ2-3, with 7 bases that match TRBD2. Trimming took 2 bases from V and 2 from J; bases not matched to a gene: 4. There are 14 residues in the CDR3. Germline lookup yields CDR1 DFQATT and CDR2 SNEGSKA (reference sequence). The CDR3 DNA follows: TGCAGTGCTAGACGAGCGGGAATCACAGATACGCAGTATTTT. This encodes CSARRAGITDTQYF.

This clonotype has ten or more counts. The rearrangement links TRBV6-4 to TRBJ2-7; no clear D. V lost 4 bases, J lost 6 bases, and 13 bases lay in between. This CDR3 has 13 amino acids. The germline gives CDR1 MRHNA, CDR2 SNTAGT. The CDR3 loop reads CASSARAGFEQYF. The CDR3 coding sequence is TGTGCCAGCAGTGCCCGGGCAGGATTCGAGCAGTACTTC.